This T cell receptor beta chain was identified in a study of cytomegalovirus exposure and HLA in healthy donors. Germline CDR1 SEHNR, CDR2 FQNEAQ (reference sequence). The CDR3 runs to 14 residues. V gave up 0 bases and J gave up 10 bases, with 12 bases separating them. Method: immunoSEQ multiplex PCR; TCRdb's copy keeps in-frame clones and lacks some. The sample has around 60,000 clones, around 96% seen once; the top ten hold about 4.4%. The source material was PBMCs. The clonotype was recovered from a man aged 18 to 30 in good health and CMV-seropositive. The chain carries TRBV7-9 and TRBJ1-4, with D possibly TRBD1 on 5 matching bases. CDR3 sequence: CASSLAGQGGKLFF. CDR3 sequence (DNA): TGTGCCAGCAGCTTAGCGGGGCAGGGTGGAAAACTGTTTTTT.